Included here is one T cell receptor beta chain sequence, with context. This clone has only a few counts. What antigen it recognizes has not been identified. Base-call qualities are not available, and no considerably larger clone is one nucleotide away. The CDR3 sequence holds 16 residues, the cysteine and phenylalanine included. The sequence is cut down to CDR3 DNA, 48 bases in frame from base 1. CDR1 and CDR2 (SGHRS, YFSETQ) derive from the germline V gene. V is cut by 4 bases and J by 8 bases, and the space between the germline ends is 24 bases. Inclusion was restricted to participants for whom at least one PBMC sample before ART initiation and at least two post-ART samples were available. All participants with HIV were treated in the United States of America. Before DNA extraction, cryopreserved samples of roughly 1-11 million PBMC were thawed and then washed. At the time of the earliest PBMC sample for each participant with HIV, ages ranged from about 20 to 54 years. Per participant, PBMC samples came from 1-4 timepoints prior to ART initiation and 2-8 timepoints following ART initiation, for a median of 7 samples. For every participant, serial HIV viral load, CD4+ T-cell count, ART history and demographic data were obtained. A Qiagen kit on a QIAcube was used to extract genomic DNA from unsorted PBMC, with samples processed in batches of 12.

This entry belongs to a study of long-term antiretroviral therapy in people with HIV (dated 2022 in TCRdb). A note on the overall study: The earliest samples were collected roughly a decade before the 2015 WHO recommendation for immediate ART, at a time when ART was usually postponed until CD4 counts fell. Whether ART initiation and durable HIV suppression were associated with changes in peripheral blood TRB repertoire composition and diversity was tested in a retrospective serial study. A total of fewer than 200 cryopreserved PBMC samples were contributed to the cohort by 30 adults with confirmed HIV infection, with samples collected serially over a mean of roughly six years (range 1-12). Eleven of the 30 participants with HIV were female. No cross-contamination during QIAcube processing was seen in test extractions of a monoclonal T-cell line run alongside roughly 35 polyclonal samples. General study outcomes and caveats: Because PBMC availability was limited, only the TCR beta chain was sequenced, with no alpha chain pairing. A significant increase in TRB diversity was found to be associated with ART initiation, although TRB diversity was observed to remain significantly below that of transplant donor controls even after long-term ART. Inferences about post-ART repertoire changes are limited because no data were available on ART adherence, viral resistance or therapy changes. Because pre-ART samples had limited cell numbers, profiling was done on unsorted PBMC rather than on sorted CD4+ and CD8+ T cells. Expanded TRB clones identified before ART initiation dominated the repertoire at all time points, although this dominance fluctuated and declined in many PLHIV after ART. Compared with controls, HIV repertoires had narrower CDR3 length ranges, and the network structure pointed to an antigen-experienced repertoire that shifted only slightly toward naive after ART. The samples span the years 2004 to 2017, and the ART regimens used at that time may not be as effective as current regimens.

The immunoSEQ hsTCRB v3.0 assay was used at survey level resolution to sequence the TRB variable region. The targeted TRB sequencing depth was 40,000-50,000 T-cell genomes per sample. Pooled TRB libraries were sequenced on an Illumina MiSeq with a v3 150-cycle kit. The original methods were these. Repertoire analysis ran in R within a reproducible Nextflow workflow covering QC, data transformation and analysis. LymphoSeq2, an R package for exploring AIRR-Seq data, was used to implement the custom analyses. After excluding a handful of samples that yielded fewer than 5000 total TRB sequences, fewer than 200 HIV repertoires remained for analysis. Among the approximately 200 retained HIV repertoires, 55 to 65 were collected before ART initiation and over 120 were collected after ART initiation. Repertoires were downsampled to 5000 TRB nucleotide sequences, and summary statistics were averaged over 100 downsampling iterations. Only TRB sequences with CDR3 regions of at least seven amino acids were retained for analysis. A Shannon entropy-derived clonality score and the Gini coefficient were used to measure diversity. Repertoire networks linked the top 5000 CDR3 amino acid sequences whenever two sequences differed by an edit distance of one. For TRB CDR3 amino acid sequences, GLIPH2 was used to predict antigen specificity groups and MHC restriction. Known CMV, EBV, HIV or tissue antigen associations were flagged by matching CDR3 amino acid sequences against VDJdb and McPAS-TCR. Pre-ART, post-ART and control groups were compared with Wilcoxon signed-rank tests and Holm-Bonferroni correction. In TCRdb, the immuneACCESS table is reduced to in-frame sequences with V and J assigned. These tables do not hold every clone; where another copy was compared, an unresolved V gene accounts for under half, and the others remain unexplained. D and trimming were read from the DNA, whereas the V and J calls and clone size are those reported in that table. The sample table holds tens of thousands of clones, of which roughly 84% were seen once. Clones ranked in the top ten supply less than 7% of the sample.

Material: unsorted PBMCs, obtained 0.4 years after starting antiretroviral therapy. The origin of this receptor is a man between 18 and 29 years old with HIV. The chain uses TRBV5-1 and TRBJ1-2, with no D gene named confidently. The CDR3 reads CASSLDAIRRVGGYTF. The bases read TGCGCCAGCAGCCTCGACGCAATAAGGAGGGTAGGGGGCTACACCTTC.